Sequencing of this T cell receptor beta chain was carried out in a study of graft-versus-host responses after intestinal transplantation. In regard to this clone: Its antigen is as yet unknown.

Assay: immunoSEQ multiplex PCR; the TCRdb copy retains only in-frame clones and omits some. The table has around 100,000 clones, over 75% seen once. This sequence was found in a human donor who received an intestinal transplant. Sample: unstimulated CD4+ T cells sorted from spleen or lymph node cells, taken before intestinal transplant.

The CDR3 coding sequence is TGTGCCAGCAGCCCCCGGACTAGTAGTTACAATGAGCAGTTCTTC. Amino acid sequence: CASSPRTSSYNEQFF. The chain links TRBV7-9 to TRBJ2-1; TRBD2 agrees at 7 bases. The CDR3 is 15 amino acids. Germline trimming cut 5 bases from V and 4 bases from J; bases unmatched to any gene: 8. Germline V gene sequence: CDR1 SEHNR, CDR2 FQNEAQ (reference sequence).